Shown below are 3 T cell receptor beta chains from a single sample sequenced in a study of vaccination effects on CD4 cells after COVID-19 (dated by TCRdb to 2022 to 2024). Their recognized antigens are unknown. After more than nine days of culture, CD4+ T cells were isolated with the EasySep CD4+ T cell isolation kit. Library construction relied on the immunoSEQ multiplex PCR assay. This immuneACCESS table, as held by TCRdb, lists in-frame sequences with V and J called but not all clones. Of the missing ones, under half trace to an unresolved V gene in checked studies; the others have no known cause. This sample is represented by about 64,000 clones; 70% to 85% of them were singletons. The ten largest clones take up around 25% of the sample. The starting material was CD4+ T cells from PBMCs cultured without peptide, obtained before COVID-19 vaccination. The receptors come from a human donor who had a prior SARS-CoV-2 infection.

This clone was seen a few times. This sequence joins TRBV7-9 and TRBJ2-1; D is unclear. CDR1 is SEHNR, CDR2 FQNEAQ, per germline (reference sequence). The CDR3 extends over 16 amino acids. Trimming stripped 3 bases from V and 9 bases from J, with 21 bases between. The CDR3 DNA follows: TGTGCCAGCAGCTTCCCTTCGGATCGGGTTAGAGGTGAGCAGTTCTTC. Protein sequence: CASSFPSDRVRGEQFF.

The chain has TRBV20-1 and TRBJ2-2; TRBD1 matches 10 bases. CDR1 is DFQATT, CDR2 SNEGSKA, per germline (reference sequence). This CDR3 comprises 14 residues. V gave up 4 bases and J gave up 5 bases; unmatched junction bases: 4. The CDR3 spells CSATDRGRTGELFF. CDR3 in DNA: TGCAGTGCTACTGACAGGGGGCGGACCGGGGAGCTGTTTTTT.

The chain combines TRBV30 with TRBJ2-7; D possibly uses TRBD1 or TRBD2 (5 bases each). CDR3 length: 13 residues. Germline CDR1 is GTSNPN and CDR2 is SVGIG (reference sequence). V lost 2 bases, J lost 4 bases, and 12 bases lay in between. As DNA, the CDR3 is TGTGCCTGGAGTTTGGGGGATAGGTACGAGCAGTACTTC. This codes for CAWSLGDRYEQYF.